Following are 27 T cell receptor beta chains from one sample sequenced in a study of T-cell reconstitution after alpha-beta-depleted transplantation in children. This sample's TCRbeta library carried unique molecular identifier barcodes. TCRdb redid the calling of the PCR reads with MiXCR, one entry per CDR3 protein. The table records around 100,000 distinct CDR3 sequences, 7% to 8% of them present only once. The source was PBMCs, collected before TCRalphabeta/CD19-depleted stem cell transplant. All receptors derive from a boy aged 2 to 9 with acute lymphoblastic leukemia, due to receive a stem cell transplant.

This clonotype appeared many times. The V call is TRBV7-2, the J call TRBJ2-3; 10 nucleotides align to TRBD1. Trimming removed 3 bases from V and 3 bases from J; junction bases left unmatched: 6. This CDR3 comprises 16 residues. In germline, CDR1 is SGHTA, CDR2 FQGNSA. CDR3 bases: TGTGCCAGCAGCTTGGGACAGGGGTTGTGGACAGATACGCAGTATTTT. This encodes CASSLGQGLWTDTQYF.

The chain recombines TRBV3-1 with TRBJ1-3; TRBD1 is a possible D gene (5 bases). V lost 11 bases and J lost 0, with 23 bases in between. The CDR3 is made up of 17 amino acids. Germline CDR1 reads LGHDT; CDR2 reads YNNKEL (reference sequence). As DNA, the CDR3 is TGTGCCTCCACCCGCCCGGAGGGGACCGACTCTGGAAACACCATATATTTT. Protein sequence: CASTRPEGTDSGNTIYF. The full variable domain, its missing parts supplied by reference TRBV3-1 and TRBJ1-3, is DTAVSQTPKYLVTQMGNDKSIKCEQNLGHDTMYWYKQDSKKFLKIMFSYNNKELIINETVPNRFSPKSPDKAHLNLHINSLELGDSAVYFCASTRPEGTDSGNTIYFGEGSWLTVV.

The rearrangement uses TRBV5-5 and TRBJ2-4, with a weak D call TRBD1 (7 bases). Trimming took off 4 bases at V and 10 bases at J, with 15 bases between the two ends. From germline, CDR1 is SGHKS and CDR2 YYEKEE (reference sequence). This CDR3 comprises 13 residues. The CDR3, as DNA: TGTGCCAGCAGCCGCGGGGACAGCCCGATTCAGTACTTC. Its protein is CASSRGDSPIQYF.

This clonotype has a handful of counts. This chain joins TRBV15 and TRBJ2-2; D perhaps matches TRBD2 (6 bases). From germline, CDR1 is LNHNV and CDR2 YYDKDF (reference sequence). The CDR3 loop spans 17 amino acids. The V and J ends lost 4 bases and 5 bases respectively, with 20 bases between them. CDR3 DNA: TGTGCCACCAGCATCATGGCGGGGCTAGCAGAGACCGGGGAGCTGTTTTTT. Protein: CATSIMAGLAETGELFF. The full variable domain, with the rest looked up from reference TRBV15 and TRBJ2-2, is DAMVIQNPRYQVTQFGKPVTLSCSQTLNHNVMYWYQQKSSQAPKLLFHYYDKDFNNEADTPDNFQSRRPNTSFCFLDIRSPGLGDTAMYLCATSIMAGLAETGELFFGEGSRLTVL.

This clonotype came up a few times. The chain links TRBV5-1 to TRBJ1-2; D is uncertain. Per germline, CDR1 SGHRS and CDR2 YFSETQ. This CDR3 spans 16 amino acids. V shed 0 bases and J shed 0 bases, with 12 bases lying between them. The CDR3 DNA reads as TGCGCCAGCAGCTTGGAGCGGACTACAGCTAACTATGGCTACACCTTC. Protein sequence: CASSLERTTANYGYTF.

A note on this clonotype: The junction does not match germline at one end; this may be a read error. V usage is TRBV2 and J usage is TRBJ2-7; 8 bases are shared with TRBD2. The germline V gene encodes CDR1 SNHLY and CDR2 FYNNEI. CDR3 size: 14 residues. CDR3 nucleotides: TGTTCCAGCAGACCGGGGGGGTCAATCTACGAGCAGTACTTC. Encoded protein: CSSRPGGSIYEQYF.

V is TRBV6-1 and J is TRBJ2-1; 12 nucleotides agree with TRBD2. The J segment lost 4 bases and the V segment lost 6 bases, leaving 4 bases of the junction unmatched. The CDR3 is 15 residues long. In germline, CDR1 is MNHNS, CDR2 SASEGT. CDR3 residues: CASSTTSGGYNEQFF. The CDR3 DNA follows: TGTGCCAGCAGCACGACTAGCGGGGGATACAATGAGCAGTTCTTC.

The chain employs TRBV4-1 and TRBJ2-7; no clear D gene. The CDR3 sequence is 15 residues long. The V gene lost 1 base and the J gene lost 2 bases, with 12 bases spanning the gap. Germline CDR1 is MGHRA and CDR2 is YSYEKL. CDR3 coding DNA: TGCGCCAGCAGCCAAGCCGGGCCCGGCGCCTACGAGCAGTACTTC. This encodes CASSQAGPGAYEQYF.

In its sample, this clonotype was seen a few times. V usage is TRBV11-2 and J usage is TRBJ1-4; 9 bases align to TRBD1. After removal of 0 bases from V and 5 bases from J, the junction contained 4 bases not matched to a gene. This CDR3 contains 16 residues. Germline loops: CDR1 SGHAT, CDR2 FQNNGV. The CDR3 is CASSLDGGTGNEKLFF. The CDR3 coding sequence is TGTGCCAGCAGCTTAGATGGGGGGACAGGGAATGAAAAACTGTTTTTT.

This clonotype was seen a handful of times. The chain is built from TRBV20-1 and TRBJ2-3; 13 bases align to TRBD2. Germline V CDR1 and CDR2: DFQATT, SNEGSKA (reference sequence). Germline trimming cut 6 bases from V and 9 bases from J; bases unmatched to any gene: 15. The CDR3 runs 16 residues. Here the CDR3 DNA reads TGCAGTGCCCCCCGGCGGACTAGCGGGGGCCCCAGGACGCAGTATTTT. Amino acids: CSAPRRTSGGPRTQYF.

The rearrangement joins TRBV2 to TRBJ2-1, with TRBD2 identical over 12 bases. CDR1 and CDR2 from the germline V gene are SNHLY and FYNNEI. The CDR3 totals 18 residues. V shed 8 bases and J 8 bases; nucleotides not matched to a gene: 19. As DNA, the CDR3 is TGTGCCAGCTGTTCCCCTCGGCTAGCGGGGGGGCCTATCCATGAGCAGTTCTTC. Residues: CASCSPRLAGGPIHEQFF.

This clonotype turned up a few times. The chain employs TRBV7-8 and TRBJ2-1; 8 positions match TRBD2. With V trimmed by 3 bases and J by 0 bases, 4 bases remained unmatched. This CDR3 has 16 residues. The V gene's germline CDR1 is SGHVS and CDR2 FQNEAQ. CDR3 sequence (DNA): TGTGCCAGCAGCTTGAGCGGGGGCCACTCCTACAATGAGCAGTTCTTC. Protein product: CASSLSGGHSYNEQFF.

The DNA for the CDR3 is TGCGCCAGCAGCCCCGGGACAGTTTCCTCCTACGAGCAGTACTTC. Translation gives CASSPGTVSSYEQYF. The genes are TRBV4-3 and TRBJ2-7, with TRBD1 matching 7 bases. This CDR3 is built from 15 residues. Trimming took 4 bases from V and 0 from J; bases not matched to a gene: 6. Germline CDR1 reads LGHNA; CDR2 reads YSLEER.

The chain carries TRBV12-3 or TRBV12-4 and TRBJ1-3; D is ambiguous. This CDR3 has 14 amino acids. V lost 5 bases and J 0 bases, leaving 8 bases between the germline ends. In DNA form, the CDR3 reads TGTGCCAGCAGTCTGGGGATCTCTGGAAACACCATATATTTT. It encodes CASSLGISGNTIYF.

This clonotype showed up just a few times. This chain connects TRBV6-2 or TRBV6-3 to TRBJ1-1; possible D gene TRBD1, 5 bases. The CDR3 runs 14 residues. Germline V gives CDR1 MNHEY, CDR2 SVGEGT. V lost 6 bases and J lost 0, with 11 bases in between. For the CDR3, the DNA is TGTGCCAGCAGAGGGGTAGAAATGAACACTGAAGCTTTCTTT. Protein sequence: CASRGVEMNTEAFF.

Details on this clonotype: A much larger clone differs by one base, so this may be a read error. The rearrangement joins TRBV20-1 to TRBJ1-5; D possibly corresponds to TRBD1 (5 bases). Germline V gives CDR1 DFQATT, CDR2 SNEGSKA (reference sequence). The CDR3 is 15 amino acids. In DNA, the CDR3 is TGCTGTGCTAGAGATCTCCTGCGGGACGGTCAGCCCCAGCATTTT. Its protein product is CCARDLLRDGQPQHF.

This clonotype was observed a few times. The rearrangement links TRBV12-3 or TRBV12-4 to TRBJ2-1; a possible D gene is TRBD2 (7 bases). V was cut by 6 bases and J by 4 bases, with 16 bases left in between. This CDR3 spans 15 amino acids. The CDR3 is CASRLRGGPYNEQFF. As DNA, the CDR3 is TGTGCCAGCAGGCTAAGGGGGGGGCCATACAATGAGCAGTTCTTC.

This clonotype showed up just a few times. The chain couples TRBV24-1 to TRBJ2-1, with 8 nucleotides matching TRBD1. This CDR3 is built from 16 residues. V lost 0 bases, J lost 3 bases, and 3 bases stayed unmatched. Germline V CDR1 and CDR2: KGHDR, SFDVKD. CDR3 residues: CATSDLPGQDYNEQFF. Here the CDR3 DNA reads TGTGCCACCAGTGATTTGCCGGGACAGGACTACAATGAGCAGTTCTTC.

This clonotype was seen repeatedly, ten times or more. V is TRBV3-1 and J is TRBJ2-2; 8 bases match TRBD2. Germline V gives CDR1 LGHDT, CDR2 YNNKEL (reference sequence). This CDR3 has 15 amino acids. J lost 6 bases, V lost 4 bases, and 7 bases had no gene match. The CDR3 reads CASSLPGGQAGELFF. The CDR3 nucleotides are TGTGCCAGCAGCCTCCCGGGGGGGCAGGCCGGGGAGCTGTTTTTT.

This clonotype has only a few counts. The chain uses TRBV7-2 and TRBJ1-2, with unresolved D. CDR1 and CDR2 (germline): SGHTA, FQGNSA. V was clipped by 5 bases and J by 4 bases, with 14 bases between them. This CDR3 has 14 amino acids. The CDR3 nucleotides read TGTGCCAGCAGCGGCCAGGCCGTGGTCTATGGCTACACCTTC. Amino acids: CASSGQAVVYGYTF.

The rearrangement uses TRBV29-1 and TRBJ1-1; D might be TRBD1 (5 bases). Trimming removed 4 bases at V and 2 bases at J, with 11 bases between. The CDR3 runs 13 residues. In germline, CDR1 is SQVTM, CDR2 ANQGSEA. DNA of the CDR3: TGCAGCGTTGGGGGGAATATCAACACTGAAGCTTTCTTT. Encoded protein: CSVGGNINTEAFF.

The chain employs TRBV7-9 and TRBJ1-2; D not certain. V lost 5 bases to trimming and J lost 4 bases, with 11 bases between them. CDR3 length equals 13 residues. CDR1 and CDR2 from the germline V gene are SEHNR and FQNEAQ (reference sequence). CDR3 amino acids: CASSPGSRYGYTF. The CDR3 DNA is TGTGCCAGCAGCCCGGGGAGCCGCTATGGCTACACCTTC.

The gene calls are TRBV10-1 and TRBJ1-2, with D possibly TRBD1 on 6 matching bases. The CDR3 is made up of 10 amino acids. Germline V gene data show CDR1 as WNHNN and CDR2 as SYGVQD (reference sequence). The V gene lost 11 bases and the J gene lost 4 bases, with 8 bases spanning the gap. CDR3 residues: CAGGPYGYTF. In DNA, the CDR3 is TGCGCCGGGGGCCCCTATGGCTACACCTTC.

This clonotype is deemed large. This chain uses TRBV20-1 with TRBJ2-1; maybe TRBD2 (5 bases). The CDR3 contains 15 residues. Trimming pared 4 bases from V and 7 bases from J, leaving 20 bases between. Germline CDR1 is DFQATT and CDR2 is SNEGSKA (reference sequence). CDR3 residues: CSAKVPGSPRNEQFF. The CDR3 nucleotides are TGCAGTGCTAAAGTTCCGGGATCCCCCCGGAATGAGCAGTTCTTC.

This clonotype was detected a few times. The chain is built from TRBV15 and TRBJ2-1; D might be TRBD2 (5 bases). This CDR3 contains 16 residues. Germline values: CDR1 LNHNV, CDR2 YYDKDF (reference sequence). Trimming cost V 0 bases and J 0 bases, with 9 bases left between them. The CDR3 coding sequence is TGTGCCACCAGCAGAGAAGGAGGCAGCTCCTACAATGAGCAGTTCTTC. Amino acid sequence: CATSREGGSSYNEQFF.

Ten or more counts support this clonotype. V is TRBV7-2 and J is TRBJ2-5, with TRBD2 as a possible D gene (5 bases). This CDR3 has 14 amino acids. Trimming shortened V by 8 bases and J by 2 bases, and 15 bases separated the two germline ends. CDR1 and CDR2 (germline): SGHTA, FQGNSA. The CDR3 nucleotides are TGTGCCAGCGGGCTGGGAGCACTTCAAGAGACCCAGTACTTC. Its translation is CASGLGALQETQYF.

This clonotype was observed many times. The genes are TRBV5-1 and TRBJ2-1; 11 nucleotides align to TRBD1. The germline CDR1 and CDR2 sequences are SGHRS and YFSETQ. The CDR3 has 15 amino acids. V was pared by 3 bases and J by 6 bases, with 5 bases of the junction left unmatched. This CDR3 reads CASSSDRGRSNEQFF. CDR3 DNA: TGCGCCAGCAGCTCGGACAGGGGGCGGTCCAATGAGCAGTTCTTC.